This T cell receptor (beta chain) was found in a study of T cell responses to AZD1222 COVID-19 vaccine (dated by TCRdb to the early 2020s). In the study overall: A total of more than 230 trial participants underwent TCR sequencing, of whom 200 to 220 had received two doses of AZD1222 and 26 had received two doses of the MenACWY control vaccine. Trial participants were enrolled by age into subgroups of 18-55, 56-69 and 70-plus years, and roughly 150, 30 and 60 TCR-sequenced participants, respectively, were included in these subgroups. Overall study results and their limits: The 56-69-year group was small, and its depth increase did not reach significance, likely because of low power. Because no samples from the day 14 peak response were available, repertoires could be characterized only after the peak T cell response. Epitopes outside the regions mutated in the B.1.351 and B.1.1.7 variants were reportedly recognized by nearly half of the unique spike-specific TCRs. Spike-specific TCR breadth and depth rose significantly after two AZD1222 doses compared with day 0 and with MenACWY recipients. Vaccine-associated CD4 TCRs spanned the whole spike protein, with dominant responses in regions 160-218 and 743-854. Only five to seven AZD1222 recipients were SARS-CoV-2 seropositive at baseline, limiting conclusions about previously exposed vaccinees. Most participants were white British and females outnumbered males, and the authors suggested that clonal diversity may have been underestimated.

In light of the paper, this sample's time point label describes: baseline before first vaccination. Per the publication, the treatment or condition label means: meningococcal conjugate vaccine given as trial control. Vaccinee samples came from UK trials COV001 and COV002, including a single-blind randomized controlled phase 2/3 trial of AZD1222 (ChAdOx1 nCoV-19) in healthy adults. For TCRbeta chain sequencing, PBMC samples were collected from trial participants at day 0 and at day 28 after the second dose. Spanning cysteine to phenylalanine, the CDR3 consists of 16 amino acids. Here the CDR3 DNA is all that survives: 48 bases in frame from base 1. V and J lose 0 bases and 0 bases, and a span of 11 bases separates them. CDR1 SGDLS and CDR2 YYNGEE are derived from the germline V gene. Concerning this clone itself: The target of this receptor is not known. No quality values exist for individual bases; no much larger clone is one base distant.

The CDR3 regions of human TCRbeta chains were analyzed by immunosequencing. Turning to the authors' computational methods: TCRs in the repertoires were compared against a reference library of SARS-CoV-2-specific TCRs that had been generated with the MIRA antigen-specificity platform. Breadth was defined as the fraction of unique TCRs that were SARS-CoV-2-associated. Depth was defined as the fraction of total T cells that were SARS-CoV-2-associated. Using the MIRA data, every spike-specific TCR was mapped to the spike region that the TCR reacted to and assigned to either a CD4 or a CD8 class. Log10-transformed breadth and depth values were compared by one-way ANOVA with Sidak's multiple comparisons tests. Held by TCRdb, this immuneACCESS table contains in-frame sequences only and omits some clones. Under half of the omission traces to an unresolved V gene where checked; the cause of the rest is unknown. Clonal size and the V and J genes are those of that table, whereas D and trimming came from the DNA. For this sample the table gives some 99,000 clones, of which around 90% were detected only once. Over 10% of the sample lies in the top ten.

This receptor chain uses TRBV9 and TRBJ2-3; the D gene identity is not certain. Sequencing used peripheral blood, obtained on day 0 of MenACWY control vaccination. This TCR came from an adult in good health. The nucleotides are TGTGCCAGCAGCGTAGCTACCCGTACTAGCACAGATACGCAGTATTTT. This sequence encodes CASSVATRTSTDTQYF.